These 11 T cell receptor beta chains share one sample of origin, sequenced in a study of T cell responses to AZD1222 COVID-19 vaccine. Method: immunoSEQ multiplex PCR; TCRdb's copy keeps in-frame clones and lacks some. The data contain 100,000 or so clones, about 88% of them singletons. The sample in question was peripheral blood, obtained on day 0 of AZD1222 vaccination. These receptors all come from an adult in good health.

The rearrangement links TRBV7-8 to TRBJ1-2; D is perhaps TRBD1 (5 bases). The CDR3 has 14 amino acids. The V end lost 1 base, the J end lost 3 bases, and 9 bases lay between the germline ends. Germline values: CDR1 SGHVS, CDR2 FQNEAQ. The CDR3 here is CASSLGVGDYGYTF. Written as DNA, the CDR3 is TGTGCCAGCAGCTTAGGGGTAGGGGACTATGGCTACACCTTC. The full variable domain, its missing parts supplied by reference TRBV7-8 and TRBJ1-2, is GAGVSQSPRYKVAKRGQDVALRCDPISGHVSLFWYQQALGQGPEFLTYFQNEAQLDKSGLPSDRFFAERPEGSVSTLKIQRTQQEDSAVYLCASSLGVGDYGYTFGSGTRLTVV.

This sequence joins TRBV5-1 and TRBJ2-6; D uncertain. CDR1 and CDR2 from the germline V gene are SGHRS and YFSETQ. V gave up 0 bases and J gave up 2 bases, with 3 bases separating them. This CDR3 is 14 amino acids long. The DNA of the CDR3 is TGCGCCAGCAGCTTGGAACCTGGGGCCAACGTCCTGACTTTC. Its protein product is CASSLEPGANVLTF.

In this sample, this clone turned up once. V gene TRBV27 combines with J gene TRBJ2-7, with unresolved D. Germline V gene data show CDR1 as MNHEY and CDR2 as SMNVEV (reference sequence). There are 14 residues in the CDR3. V dropped 6 bases and J dropped 0 bases, with 12 bases sitting between them. The CDR3 protein is CASRKVERSYEQYF. DNA of the CDR3: TGTGCCAGCAGAAAAGTAGAGCGCTCCTACGAGCAGTACTTC.

The J gene is TRBJ2-2, the V gene TRBV5-1, with a tentative D call TRBD1 (5 bases). V was shortened by 3 bases and J by 4 bases, with 7 bases between the two germline ends. The CDR3 covers 13 residues. CDR1 SGHRS and CDR2 YFSETQ come from the germline V gene. The CDR3 region has the DNA TGCGCCAGCAGCTCCCAGGGCACCGGGGAGCTGTTTTTT. Translation gives CASSSQGTGELFF.

This chain links TRBV3-1 (or the pseudogene TRBV3-2) with TRBJ1-1, with D possibly TRBD1 on 6 matching bases. V lost 3 bases and J lost 0, with 8 bases in between. Per germline, CDR1 LGHDT and CDR2 YNNKEL (reference sequence). There are 14 residues in the CDR3. The CDR3 here is CASSQDSLNTEAFF. The CDR3 DNA reads TGTGCCAGCAGCCAGGACAGCTTGAACACTGAAGCTTTCTTT.

This chain links TRBV2 with TRBJ1-1; TRBD1 is a possible D gene (5 bases). The CDR3 covers 13 residues. Trimming removed 8 bases at V and 4 bases at J, with 14 bases between. CDR1 and CDR2 from the germline V gene are SNHLY and FYNNEI. The CDR3 nucleotides read TGTGCCAGCTCCAGGGATAAGGGCACTGAAGCTTTCTTT. It encodes CASSRDKGTEAFF.

This chain joins TRBV5-1 and TRBJ1-5, with a weak D call TRBD1 (5 bases). Trimming removed 0 bases at V and 5 bases at J, with 9 bases between. CDR1 and CDR2 (germline): SGHRS, YFSETQ. The CDR3 is 14 amino acids. The CDR3 here is CASSLAGVDQPQHF. CDR3 nucleotides: TGCGCCAGCAGCTTGGCGGGGGTGGATCAGCCCCAGCATTTT. Complete variable domain (other parts from reference TRBV5-1 and TRBJ1-5): KAGVTQTPRYLIKTRGQQVTLSCSPISGHRSVSWYQQTPGQGLQFLFEYFSETQRNKGNFPGRFSGRQFSNSRSEMNVSTLELGDSALYLCASSLAGVDQPQHFGDGTRLSIL.

This clone appeared a single time. The chain uses TRBV24-1 and TRBJ1-6, with 11 bases fitting TRBD1. Germline loops: CDR1 KGHDR, CDR2 SFDVKD. Germline trimming cut 4 bases from V and 9 bases from J; bases unmatched to any gene: 7. The CDR3 contains 16 residues. CDR3 sequence (DNA): TGTGCCACCAGTGACTCGGGACAGGGGGATTCTTCACCCCTCCACTTT. As protein: CATSDSGQGDSSPLHF.

V gene TRBV7-9 combines with J gene TRBJ1-6, with D perhaps matching TRBD1 (6 bases). Per the germline V gene, CDR1 is SEHNR and CDR2 is FQNEAQ (reference sequence). Trimming shortened V by 5 bases and J by 9 bases, and 11 bases separated the two germline ends. This CDR3 is built from 13 residues. The CDR3 nucleotides are TGTGCCAGCAGCCTAGGGACAATTTCACCCCTCCACTTT. This gives the protein CASSLGTISPLHF.

This clone has a single count. The chain uses TRBV6-5 and TRBJ1-4; 11 nucleotides line up with TRBD1. This CDR3 is 14 amino acids long. V lost 7 bases, J lost 6 bases, and 4 bases stayed unmatched. Looked up from germline, CDR1 is MNHEY and CDR2 is SVGAGI. CDR3 protein: CASTQDRGHEKLFF. The CDR3 region has the DNA TGTGCCAGCACCCAGGACAGGGGGCATGAAAAACTGTTTTTT.

The genes are TRBV4-3 and TRBJ1-6, with a tentative D call TRBD1 (6 bases). V lost 0 bases and J lost 6, with 9 bases in between. The CDR3 is 15 amino acids. Germline loops: CDR1 LGHNA, CDR2 YSLEER. The CDR3 DNA is TGCGCCAGCAGCCAAGAACAGGGCCGTAATTCACCCCTCCACTTT. This codes for CASSQEQGRNSPLHF.